This T cell receptor (beta chain) was observed in a study of T cells in Graves' hyperthyroidism and ophthalmopathy. Study-wide findings and caveats: Peripheral blood also featured most of the thyroid clonotypes expanded above 0.001.

Disease duration under 2 months; hyperthyroidism patients were aged 18 to 65. The PBMCs were taken from approximately 9.7 ml of fresh peripheral blood. Comment on this clonotype: Its specificity is unknown.

Template material for amplifying TCR beta CDR3 regions consisted of RNA transcripts. First-round RT-PCR of the TCR CDR3 relied on the HTBI primer set. TCRdb reprocessed the multiplex PCR reads with MiXCR, giving one entry per CDR3 protein. Among 750,000 to 900,000 distinct CDR3 sequences, around 38% were seen once, and the ten largest hold 7.5% to 9.5%. The CDR3 sequence is 12 residues long. Trimming left V 6 bases short and J 3 bases short, with 9 bases between. In germline, CDR1 is MNHNS, CDR2 SASEGT. The chain employs TRBV6-1 and TRBJ2-7; D is ambiguous. This TCR derives from a man aged 18 to 29 with Graves' hyperthyroidism. Sequencing was done on a sample of blood. Here the CDR3 reads CASRESLYEQYF. DNA for the CDR3: TGTGCCAGCAGGGAAAGTCTCTACGAGCAGTACTTC.